The 30 T cell receptor beta chains below were found in one sample sequenced in a study of identical twins. TCRdb re-called the 5' RACE reads through MiXCR, storing one row per CDR3 protein. The table includes 1.5 million or so distinct CDR3 sequences, 25% to 35% detected once. What was sequenced was cord blood. These receptors all stem from a newborn girl in good health.

This clonotype was detected once. The V call is TRBV19, the J call TRBJ2-7; D perhaps matches TRBD2 (6 bases). There are 14 residues in the CDR3. Germline V lookup: CDR1 LNHDA, CDR2 SQIVND (reference sequence). V lost 3 bases to trimming and J lost 3 bases, with 12 bases between them. This CDR3 is CASSMYLASYEQYF. CDR3 nucleotides: TGTGCCAGTAGTATGTACCTAGCGAGCTACGAGCAGTACTTC.

The chain couples TRBV7-9 to TRBJ1-1, with 7 nucleotides matching TRBD1. Per the germline V gene, CDR1 is SEHNR and CDR2 is FQNEAQ (reference sequence). The J segment lost 6 bases and the V segment lost 6 bases, leaving 7 bases of the junction unmatched. The CDR3 contains 13 residues. The chain's CDR3 is CASRPTGVAEAFF. The DNA for the CDR3 is TGTGCCAGCAGACCTACAGGGGTTGCTGAAGCTTTCTTT.

This clonotype was detected a few times. V usage is TRBV4-1 and J usage is TRBJ1-1; 8 bases are a match to TRBD1. The germline V gene encodes CDR1 MGHRA and CDR2 YSYEKL. CDR3 length: 13 amino acids. J lost 0 bases, V lost 8 bases, and 2 bases had no gene match. CDR3 amino acids: CASGGQVNTEAFF. CDR3 sequence (DNA): TGCGCCAGCGGGGGACAGGTGAACACTGAAGCTTTCTTT.

This clonotype was recorded at least ten times. The V gene is TRBV5-1, the J gene TRBJ2-3; the match to TRBD2 covers 10 bases. Germline V CDR1 and CDR2: SGHRS, YFSETQ. Trimming at V came to 5 bases and at J to 2 bases, leaving 2 bases not matched to a gene. This CDR3 is 14 amino acids long. The CDR3, as DNA: TGCGCCAGCAGGACTAGCGGGCTCACAGATACGCAGTATTTT. Amino acids: CASRTSGLTDTQYF.

The CDR3 reads CASSLARQKGRDEQFF. CDR3 sequence (DNA): TGTGCCAGCAGCTTAGCCCGACAGAAGGGTCGGGATGAGCAGTTCTTC. The chain is built from TRBV7-2 and TRBJ2-1, with D tentatively TRBD1 (5 bases). The germline gives CDR1 SGHTA, CDR2 FQGNSA. The CDR3 spans 16 residues. V lost 0 bases and J 8 bases, leaving 17 bases between the germline ends. The complete variable domain, with remaining parts taken from reference TRBV7-2 and TRBJ2-1, reads GAGVSQSPSNKVTEKGKDVELRCDPISGHTALYWYRQSLGQGLEFLIYFQGNSAPDKSGLPSDRFSAERTGGSVSTLTIQRTQQEDSAVYLCASSLARQKGRDEQFFGPGTRLTVL.

This clonotype was seen more than once but under ten times. The gene calls are TRBV12-3 or TRBV12-4 and TRBJ2-3; D is unclear. The CDR3 loop spans 13 amino acids. V lost 3 bases and J lost 6, with 10 bases in between. CDR3 loop: CASSFGARDTQYF. CDR3 DNA sequence: TGTGCCAGCAGTTTCGGTGCCCGGGATACGCAGTATTTT.

On this clonotype itself: One end of the junction is discordant with germline, which a read error may explain. The V and J genes are TRBV12-3 or TRBV12-4 and TRBJ2-4; no firm D call. This CDR3 region has 14 residues. CDR3 loop: CASSLVLAKNIRYF. In DNA form, the CDR3 reads TGTGCCAGCAGTTTAGTTTTAGCCAAAAACATTCGGTACTTC.

This clonotype has only a few counts. J is TRBJ2-1 and V is TRBV10-3, with D perhaps TRBD1 (5 bases). The CDR3 is 11 amino acids. Trimming removed 10 bases from V and 5 bases from J, with 9 bases in between. CDR1 is ENHRY and CDR2 is SYGVKD in the germline V gene. DNA for the CDR3: TGTGCCAGAAACAGGCACAATGAGCAGTTCTTC. Translating gives CARNRHNEQFF.

The chain is built from TRBV6-5 and TRBJ2-5; 7 bases fit TRBD1. V shed 3 bases, J shed 11 bases, and the junction held 15 bases outside the gene matches. Germline lookup yields CDR1 MNHEY and CDR2 SVGAGI. There are 15 residues in the CDR3. CDR3 DNA sequence: TGTGCCAGCAGTTATCAGGGGGAGTGGGACAATGAGCAGTACTTC. Translation gives CASSYQGEWDNEQYF.

V is TRBV2 and J is TRBJ2-4; TRBD2 aligns across 7 bases. The end of the DNA is better explained by TRBJ2-7, so the J call may be wrong. This CDR3 comprises 15 residues. The germline gives CDR1 SNHLY, CDR2 FYNNEI. The CDR3 reads CASSAGLAVIDEQYF. In nucleotides, the CDR3 is TGTGCCAGCAGTGCCGGGCTAGCGGTAATCGACGAGCAGTACTTC.

The rearrangement links TRBV4-2 to TRBJ2-3, with TRBD2 matching over 11 bases. Trimming took 0 bases from V and 5 from J; bases not matched to a gene: 7. Germline values: CDR1 LGHNA, CDR2 YNFKEQ. There are 17 residues in the CDR3. The CDR3 protein is CASSQERGLAGGDTQYF. The CDR3 nucleotides read TGTGCCAGCAGCCAAGAAAGGGGTCTAGCGGGGGGAGATACGCAGTATTTT.

This clonotype was detected only a few times. CDR3 bases: TGTGCCTGGAGTCCGGACGTTGCCTACGAGCAGTACTTC. Translation: CAWSPDVAYEQYF. The chain employs TRBV30 and TRBJ2-7; D gene unclear. The ends were cut back, 2 bases at V and 2 bases at J, with 10 bases in the middle. The CDR3 totals 13 residues. CDR1 is GTSNPN and CDR2 is SVGIG in the germline V gene (reference sequence).

This clonotype was counted only a few times. The genes are TRBV30 and TRBJ1-1; unclear D gene. Germline V gives CDR1 GTSNPN, CDR2 SVGIG (reference sequence). Trimming took 0 bases from V and 1 from J, leaving 9 bases between them. This CDR3 is 14 amino acids long. The chain's CDR3 is CAWSVLTENTEAFF. The CDR3 DNA is TGTGCCTGGAGTGTACTCACCGAGAACACTGAAGCTTTCTTT.

The table lists this clonotype with a few counts. The rearrangement joins TRBV3-1 to TRBJ2-1; a weak D match, TRBD1 (6 bases). Germline V gene lookup returns CDR1 LGHDT and CDR2 YNNKEL (reference sequence). The CDR3 runs 16 residues. V was pared by 2 bases and J by 5 bases, with 16 bases between. For the CDR3, the DNA is TGTGCCAGCAGCCAATACGGGGACATGGGTGACAATGAGCAGTTCTTC. Its protein product is CASSQYGDMGDNEQFF.

The chain uses TRBV4-2 and TRBJ2-1; 10 bases align to TRBD2. Germline V CDR1 and CDR2: LGHNA, YNFKEQ. V shed 1 base, J shed 8 bases, and the junction held 8 bases outside the gene matches. The CDR3 extends over 16 amino acids. The CDR3 nucleotides read TGTGCCAGCAGCCAAGTTAGCGGGGGGCCCCGGGATGAGCAGTTCTTC. Translating it yields CASSQVSGGPRDEQFF.

The gene calls are TRBV19 and TRBJ2-3, with D perhaps TRBD1 (6 bases). The CDR3 sequence is 14 residues long. V dropped 7 bases and J dropped 4 bases, with 15 bases sitting between them. CDR1 is LNHDA, CDR2 SQIVND, per germline (reference sequence). The CDR3 protein is CASTPQGPSDTQYF. The CDR3 nucleotides are TGTGCCAGTACCCCCCAGGGGCCCTCAGATACGCAGTATTTT. Combining the CDR3 with reference TRBV19 and TRBJ2-3 gives the whole variable domain DGGITQSPKYLFRKEGQNVTLSCEQNLNHDAMYWYRQDPGQGLRLIYYSQIVNDFQKGDIAEGYSVSREKKESFPLTVTSAQKNPTAFYLCASTPQGPSDTQYFGPGTRLTVL.

This clonotype appeared many times. The CDR3 loop is CSVEESQGSSGYTF. In DNA, the CDR3 is TGCAGCGTTGAAGAGAGTCAGGGGTCCTCTGGCTACACCTTC. This chain links TRBV29-1 with TRBJ1-2; perhaps TRBD1 as D (6 bases). Germline lookup yields CDR1 SQVTM and CDR2 ANQGSEA. The V end was cut by 0 bases, the J end by 7 bases, with 15 bases between. The CDR3 runs 14 residues.

The chain is built from TRBV14 and TRBJ2-7; TRBD2 aligns across 9 bases. CDR3 length: 18 amino acids. V gave up 1 base and J gave up 7 bases; unmatched junction bases: 17. CDR1 is SGHDN and CDR2 is FVKESK in the germline V gene. The DNA of the CDR3 is TGTGCCAGCAGCCAAGGGCTAGCGGGACGTTTACCTTACAATGAGCAGTACTTC. This gives the protein CASSQGLAGRLPYNEQYF. The full variable domain, its missing parts supplied by reference TRBV14 and TRBJ2-7, is EAGVTQFPSHSVIEKGQTVTLRCDPISGHDNLYWYRRVMGKEIKFLLHFVKESKQDESGMPNNRFLAERTGGTYSTLKVQPAELEDSGVYFCASSQGLAGRLPYNEQYFGPGTRLTVT.

This clonotype has only a few counts. The chain is built from TRBV24-1 and TRBJ2-7; D is ambiguous. Germline V gene data show CDR1 as KGHDR and CDR2 as SFDVKD. With 4 bases removed from V and 2 bases from J, the gap between germline ends came to 8 bases. This CDR3 is built from 13 residues. The CDR3 coding sequence is TGTGCCACCAGTGACCCAGCTACCTACGAGCAGTACTTC. Its translation: CATSDPATYEQYF.

In DNA, the CDR3 is TGCGCCAGCAGCGAAAGCGGGGACTCCTACAATGAGCAGTTCTTC. Its translation: CASSESGDSYNEQFF. This chain joins TRBV5-1 and TRBJ2-1; 7 positions agree with TRBD2. Germline V gene sequence: CDR1 SGHRS, CDR2 YFSETQ. The J segment lost 0 bases and the V segment lost 4 bases, leaving 4 bases of the junction unmatched. The CDR3 has 15 residues.

This clonotype was picked up a small number of times. The chain is built from TRBV4-1 and TRBJ2-1; 8 nucleotides align to TRBD2. The CDR3 sequence is 15 residues long. Germline assignment: CDR1 MGHRA and CDR2 YSYEKL. The ends lost 5 bases at V and 6 bases at J; junction bases unmatched: 9. The CDR3, as DNA: TGCGCCAGCAGCGTGGGACTAGAGGTCGGCAATGAGCAGTTCTTC. Translation: CASSVGLEVGNEQFF.

In this sample, this clonotype turned up a few times. The chain combines TRBV7-8 with TRBJ2-3; the D gene is possibly TRBD2 (5 bases). CDR3 length: 15 residues. Per germline, CDR1 SGHVS and CDR2 FQNEAQ. The V end was cut by 5 bases, the J end by 2 bases, with 14 bases between. CDR3 protein: CASSMDLLATDTQYF. For the CDR3, the DNA is TGTGCCAGCAGCATGGACTTACTTGCCACAGATACGCAGTATTTT. Based on the CDR3 plus reference TRBV7-8 and TRBJ2-3, the full variable domain is GAGVSQSPRYKVAKRGQDVALRCDPISGHVSLFWYQQALGQGPEFLTYFQNEAQLDKSGLPSDRFFAERPEGSVSTLKIQRTQQEDSAVYLCASSMDLLATDTQYFGPGTRLTVL.

This chain links TRBV28 with TRBJ2-5, with no clear D. The closer fit of TRBJ2-7 to the DNA end suggests the J call may be wrong. CDR1 and CDR2 from the germline V gene are MDHEN and SYDVKM. CDR3 length equals 13 residues. The CDR3 sequence: CASSTLDKDEQYF. The DNA of the CDR3 is TGTGCCAGCAGTACGCTAGACAAGGACGAGCAGTACTTC.

The rearrangement joins TRBV9 to TRBJ1-1; D not resolved. There are 12 residues in the CDR3. Germline assignment: CDR1 SGDLS and CDR2 YYNGEE. Between the trimmed V and J ends, which lost 2 bases and 4 bases, there was a span of 6 bases. The CDR3 reads CASSVPTTEAFF. The CDR3 DNA reads as TGTGCCAGCAGCGTTCCGACCACTGAAGCTTTCTTT. The complete variable domain, with remaining parts taken from reference TRBV9 and TRBJ1-1, reads DSGVTQTPKHLITATGQRVTLRCSPRSGDLSVYWYQQSLDQGLQFLIQYYNGEERAKGNILERFSAQQFPDLHSELNLSSLELGDSALYFCASSVPTTEAFFGQGTRLTVV.

The V gene is TRBV12-3 or TRBV12-4, the J gene TRBJ2-5; TRBD2 matches at 7 bases. The CDR3 has 15 amino acids. Trimming took 4 bases from V and 3 from J; bases not matched to a gene: 8. For the CDR3, the DNA is TGTGCCAGCAGTTCCCCGCGGGGAGGGGAAGAGACCCAGTACTTC. It translates to CASSSPRGGEETQYF.

As for this clonotype: A much larger clonotype is one base distant, so this may be a read error. The chain employs TRBV20-1 and TRBJ2-5, with 9 bases that match TRBD2. The closer fit of TRBJ2-7 to the DNA end suggests the J call may be wrong. CDR3 length: 13 residues. Germline CDR1 and CDR2: DFQATT and SNEGSKA (reference sequence). CDR3 residues: CGARTSGPYEQYF. Written as DNA, the CDR3 is TGCGGTGCTAGAACTAGCGGGCCCTACGAGCAGTACTTC.

Written as DNA, the CDR3 is TGTGCCAGCAGCCTAAGACTAGCGGGAGAGTGGGGAGACACAGATACGCAGTATTTT. Translating gives CASSLRLAGEWGDTDTQYF. V and J are TRBV7-9 and TRBJ2-3; 12 bases fit TRBD2. With V trimmed by 5 bases and J by 2 bases, 14 bases remained unmatched. The CDR3 runs 19 residues. The germline V gene encodes CDR1 SEHNR and CDR2 FQNEAQ (reference sequence).

This clonotype was recorded a few times. V usage is TRBV12-3 or TRBV12-4 and J usage is TRBJ1-4, with D possibly TRBD1 on 6 matching bases. The germline V and J ends were trimmed by 6 bases and 2 bases, with 13 bases remaining between them. The CDR3 loop spans 15 amino acids. Here the CDR3 reads CASSLEGQTNEKLFF. The CDR3 region has the DNA TGTGCCAGCAGCCTGGAAGGACAGACTAATGAAAAACTGTTTTTT.

The chain employs TRBV10-1 and TRBJ2-2; D assignment may be TRBD1 or TRBD2 (6 bases each). Germline CDR1 and CDR2: WNHNN and SYGVQD (reference sequence). CDR3 length equals 16 residues. V was trimmed by 4 bases and J by 3 bases, leaving 15 bases between them. The CDR3 nucleotides are TGCGCCAGCAGTGTTGACAGGAGGGCGGACACCGGGGAGCTGTTTTTT. This codes for CASSVDRRADTGELFF.

The chain carries TRBV20-1 and TRBJ2-1; D is unresolved. The CDR3 contains 17 residues. Germline V lookup: CDR1 DFQATT, CDR2 SNEGSKA (reference sequence). The V end lost 0 bases, the J end lost 0 bases, and 15 bases lay between the germline ends. CDR3 region: CSARDLGRGLSYNEQFF. The CDR3 DNA is TGCAGTGCTAGAGATCTCGGGCGCGGCCTCTCCTACAATGAGCAGTTCTTC.